This entry lists 21 T cell receptor beta chains sequenced from one sample in a study of OX40 agonist ivuxolimab in advanced cancers. Sequenced by immunoSEQ multiplex PCR; TCRdb stores in-frame clones only, minus some. The repertoire includes some 77,000 clones, approximately 85% of them detected once, and roughly 2.1% sits in the top ten. The sequencing used CD4+ or CD8+ T cells sorted from blood, collected in a trial of the OX40 agonist ivuxolimab. The receptors here all came from an adult with an advanced solid tumor such as melanoma, head and neck, liver or kidney cancer.

This chain joins TRBV4-3 and TRBJ1-6; 7 nucleotides align to TRBD1. V was pared by 2 bases and J by 10 bases, with 8 bases of the junction left unmatched. The V gene's germline CDR1 is LGHNA and CDR2 YSLEER. The CDR3 extends over 15 amino acids. The DNA of the CDR3 is TGCGCCAGCAGCCAATCGACAGGGCAGAACTCACCCCTCCACTTT. As protein: CASSQSTGQNSPLHF.

The chain couples TRBV7-9 to TRBJ2-3; no definite D call. CDR3 length: 11 residues. Germline loops: CDR1 SEHNR, CDR2 FQNEAQ (reference sequence). V lost 1 base and J lost 5, with 1 base in between. The CDR3 reads CASSLEDTQYF. In DNA form, the CDR3 reads TGTGCCAGCAGCTTAGAAGATACGCAGTATTTT.

This chain links TRBV5-5 with TRBJ1-4; D gene ambiguous. The germline V gene encodes CDR1 SGHKS and CDR2 YYEKEE (reference sequence). The CDR3 runs to 14 residues. Trimming cost V 0 bases and J 9 bases, with 12 bases left between them. The CDR3 nucleotides read TGTGCCAGCAGCTTGGTTATGACAACCCAAAAACTGTTTTTT. Translation: CASSLVMTTQKLFF.

The chain links TRBV2 to TRBJ1-2; D gene unclear. The CDR3 contains 13 residues. CDR1 and CDR2 from the germline V gene are SNHLY and FYNNEI. V was pared by 3 bases and J by 7 bases, with 12 bases between. CDR3 amino acids: CASSEMDGFGYTF. The CDR3 bases are TGTGCCAGCAGTGAGATGGATGGGTTTGGCTACACCTTC.

This rearrangement joins TRBV5-1 to TRBJ2-7; D may be TRBD2 (6 bases). V was cut by 0 bases and J by 4 bases, with 11 bases left in between. This CDR3 is built from 14 residues. CDR1 is SGHRS, CDR2 YFSETQ, per germline. CDR3 sequence reads: CASSLAASEYEQYF. In nucleotides, the CDR3 is TGCGCCAGCAGCTTGGCGGCTAGCGAATACGAGCAGTACTTC.

For the CDR3, the DNA is TGTGCCAGCCGTGTTGGACAGTCTAATTCACCCCTCCACTTT. This gives the protein CASRVGQSNSPLHF. The chain couples TRBV25-1 to TRBJ1-6; tentatively, D is TRBD1 (6 bases). V lost 8 bases, J lost 6 bases, and 14 bases lay in between. Germline-derived CDR1 and CDR2 are MGHDK and SYGVNS. The CDR3 has 14 amino acids.

The chain is built from TRBV6-4 and TRBJ2-1; TRBD2 matches at 9 bases. The ends lost 4 bases at V and 4 bases at J; junction bases unmatched: 8. This CDR3 contains 16 residues. Germline assignment: CDR1 MRHNA and CDR2 SNTAGT. In DNA form, the CDR3 reads TGTGCCAGCAGTGTTGCCGGCGGGAGGGGGTACAATGAGCAGTTCTTC. Its protein product is CASSVAGGRGYNEQFF.

CDR3 residues: CASSRQGLGETQYF. Here the CDR3 DNA reads TGTGCCAGCAGTCGACAGGGGTTGGGGGAGACCCAGTACTTC. V and J are TRBV6-5 and TRBJ2-5; 8 nucleotides match TRBD1. CDR1 MNHEY and CDR2 SVGAGI come from the germline V gene. This CDR3 is 14 amino acids long. Trimming took 5 bases from V and 5 from J; bases not matched to a gene: 7.

The chain employs TRBV6-1 and TRBJ2-2, with a tentative D call TRBD2 (7 bases). The CDR3 is made up of 15 amino acids. Deletions cut 4 bases from V and 6 bases from J, with 15 bases between. The germline V gene encodes CDR1 MNHNS and CDR2 SASEGT. In DNA, the CDR3 is TGTGCCAGCAGTGCCCCCTGGGGGGGCCCCGGGGAGCTGTTTTTT. This translates into CASSAPWGGPGELFF.

The rearrangement joins TRBV4-2 to TRBJ2-3; 12 bases map to TRBD2. Trimming at V came to 5 bases and at J to 3 bases, leaving 6 bases not matched to a gene. The CDR3 length is 16 residues. Per the germline V gene, CDR1 is LGHNA and CDR2 is YNFKEQ. CDR3: CASSSRLAGETDTQYF. CDR3 coding DNA: TGTGCCAGCAGCTCCCGACTAGCGGGGGAGACAGATACGCAGTATTTT.

The chain couples TRBV29-1 to TRBJ1-1, with no clear D. CDR1 is SQVTM, CDR2 ANQGSEA, per germline. The CDR3 is made up of 13 amino acids. V was cut by 8 bases and J by 1 base, with 14 bases left in between. The CDR3 bases are TGCAGCATGGGTACTGACCGGAACACTGAAGCTTTCTTT. It codes for CSMGTDRNTEAFF.

The chain uses TRBV19 and TRBJ1-1, with 8 bases matching TRBD1. This CDR3 spans 13 amino acids. Germline CDR1 and CDR2: LNHDA and SQIVND (reference sequence). Germline trimming cut 6 bases from V and 1 base from J; bases unmatched to any gene: 1. This CDR3 is CASSDRGNTEAFF. The CDR3 nucleotides are TGTGCCAGTAGCGACAGGGGGAACACTGAAGCTTTCTTT.

The sample holds one count of this clone. The genes are TRBV4-1 and TRBJ2-7; D unclear. Trimming stripped 0 bases from V and 0 bases from J, with 6 bases between. CDR3 size: 14 residues. The germline V gene encodes CDR1 MGHRA and CDR2 YSYEKL. Here the CDR3 DNA reads TGCGCCAGCAGCCAAGACACTATCTCCTACGAGCAGTACTTC. Its translation: CASSQDTISYEQYF.

The CDR3 DNA follows: TGTGCCAGCAGCCTGGGGACGGGGTCGGCTGGAAACACCATATATTTT. Translating gives CASSLGTGSAGNTIYF. The chain carries TRBV7-9 and TRBJ1-3; weak D call: TRBD1 (5 bases). The CDR3 contains 16 residues. Germline CDR1 and CDR2: SEHNR and FQNEAQ (reference sequence). V lost 5 bases, J lost 2 bases, and 16 bases lay in between. Drawing the rest from reference TRBV7-9 and TRBJ1-3, the complete variable domain is DTGVSQNPRHKITKRGQNVTFRCDPISEHNRLYWYRQTLGQGPEFLTYFQNEAQLEKSRLLSDRFSAERPKGSFSTLEIQRTEQGDSAMYLCASSLGTGSAGNTIYFGEGSWLTVV.

This rearrangement joins TRBV30 to TRBJ2-7; D is undetermined. V lost 1 base and J lost 1, with 11 bases in between. Per the germline V gene, CDR1 is GTSNPN and CDR2 is SVGIG (reference sequence). This CDR3 has 14 amino acids. This CDR3 reads CAWSAQLLSYEQYF. The CDR3 DNA reads as TGTGCCTGGAGTGCTCAGCTATTATCCTACGAGCAGTACTTC.

This chain links TRBV4-2 with TRBJ2-1; 8 nucleotides agree with TRBD2. Germline assignment: CDR1 LGHNA and CDR2 YNFKEQ. This CDR3 is built from 18 residues. The J segment lost 1 base and the V segment lost 4 bases, leaving 12 bases of the junction unmatched. The CDR3 coding sequence is TGTGCCAGCAGCCCTTTCGAGGGAAGCGGGGGATCCTACAATGAGCAGTTCTTC. Amino acids: CASSPFEGSGGSYNEQFF.

CDR3 bases: TGTGCCAGCACCTCTTTTAAGGACGGAGGAAACACCATATATTTT. Amino acids: CASTSFKDGGNTIYF. The rearrangement links TRBV7-8 to TRBJ1-3, with D hard to call. Germline assignment: CDR1 SGHVS and CDR2 FQNEAQ. V lost 7 bases to trimming and J lost 4 bases, with 17 bases between them. The CDR3 has 15 residues.

This clone counts as medium-sized. The rearrangement links TRBV27 to TRBJ2-7, with D possibly matching TRBD1 (6 bases). From germline, CDR1 is MNHEY and CDR2 SMNVEV (reference sequence). The CDR3 is 12 amino acids. Trimming pared 6 bases from V and 5 bases from J, leaving 11 bases between. Written as DNA, the CDR3 is TGTGCCAGCAGCCTACAGGGAAACGAGCAGTACTTC. Translated, it gives CASSLQGNEQYF.

This sequence joins TRBV7-2 and TRBJ1-4; D is undetermined. The CDR3 runs 15 residues. The V end lost 5 bases, the J end lost 0 bases, and 10 bases lay between the germline ends. Germline CDR1 and CDR2: SGHTA and FQGNSA. The CDR3 DNA sequence: TGTGCCAGCAGCCTTACCCTCTCAACTAATGAAAAACTGTTTTTT. This gives the protein CASSLTLSTNEKLFF.

Comment on this clone: A read error may account for a junction end that differs from germline. V is TRBV30 and J is TRBJ2-5; possibly TRBD1 or TRBD2 for D (6 bases each). CDR3 length: 11 amino acids. CDR1 and CDR2 from the germline V gene are GTSNPN and SVGIG (reference sequence). As DNA, the CDR3 is TGTGCCTGGGGGGGGCAAGGGACCCAGTACTTC. This gives the protein CAWGGQGTQYF.

The J gene is TRBJ2-1, the V gene TRBV7-3; 7 positions match TRBD1. The junction had 3 bases not matched to a gene; V was cut back by 0 bases and J by 10 bases. Germline V gene sequence: CDR1 SGHTA, CDR2 FQGTGA. CDR3 length: 13 amino acids. As DNA, the CDR3 is TGTGCCAGCAGCTTAACGGGACAGTTCGAGCAGTTCTTC. Translating it yields CASSLTGQFEQFF.